These 21 T cell receptor beta chains originate from one sample sequenced in a study of cytomegalovirus exposure and HLA in healthy donors. This PCR relied on a set of 60 Vbeta primers and 13 Jbeta primers. The method was immunoSEQ multiplex PCR; TCRdb's version includes in-frame clones alone and lacks a portion of them. The sample lists 150,000 or so clones, about four fifths occurring once. Sequencing input: PBMCs. The receptors here all came from a man aged 18 to 30 in good health and CMV-seronegative.

Regarding this clone: Additional DNA sequences in this sample encode the identical CDR3. The J gene is TRBJ2-5, the V gene TRBV5-1; D call uncertain. V was shortened by 0 bases and J by 2 bases, with 11 bases between the two germline ends. This CDR3 region has 15 residues. In germline, CDR1 is SGHRS, CDR2 YFSETQ. The CDR3 DNA sequence: TGCGCCAGCAGCTTGGGTGGGCAGATACAAGAGACCCAGTACTTC. Amino acid sequence: CASSLGGQIQETQYF.

This rearrangement joins TRBV7-8 to TRBJ2-7; perhaps D is TRBD1 or TRBD2 (6 bases each). This CDR3 contains 13 residues. V was shortened by 3 bases and J by 7 bases, with 13 bases between the two germline ends. CDR1 is SGHVS and CDR2 is FQNEAQ in the germline V gene. CDR3 nucleotide sequence: TGTGCCAGCAGCTTGGTAGGGGGGAGGGAGCAGTACGTC. Protein sequence: CASSLVGGREQYV.

The V gene is TRBV4-1, the J gene TRBJ2-1, with 7 bases that match TRBD1. Germline V gene data show CDR1 as MGHRA and CDR2 as YSYEKL. The V gene end was trimmed by 4 bases and the J gene end by 0 bases; junction bases not matched to a gene: 6. The CDR3 covers 16 residues. This CDR3 is CASSPGTAFSYNEQFF. The CDR3 region has the DNA TGCGCCAGCAGCCCAGGGACAGCCTTCTCCTACAATGAGCAGTTCTTC.

This sequence joins TRBV14 and TRBJ2-1, with TRBD1 identical over 8 bases. V lost 2 bases, J lost 8 bases, and 8 bases stayed unmatched. The CDR3 has 15 residues. CDR1 is SGHDN, CDR2 FVKESK, per germline. The DNA of the CDR3 is TGTGCCAGCAGCCAACTCAGGGGGCGCGGGGATGAGCAGTTCTTC. Protein product: CASSQLRGRGDEQFF.

This sequence joins TRBV18 and TRBJ1-4; TRBD1 is a possible D gene (5 bases). The V gene's germline CDR1 is KGHSH and CDR2 LQKENI. V lost 2 bases, J lost 7 bases, and 11 bases lay in between. There are 14 residues in the CDR3. In DNA, the CDR3 is TGTGCCAGCTCACCAAAGGACCAGGGTGAAAAACTGTTTTTT. Residues: CASSPKDQGEKLFF.

V is TRBV2 and J is TRBJ1-1; no reliable D call. Trimming stripped 6 bases from V and 5 bases from J, with 13 bases between. Germline loops: CDR1 SNHLY, CDR2 FYNNEI. The CDR3 has 13 amino acids. In nucleotides, the CDR3 is TGTGCCAGCAGCACGGGGTATGAGACTGAAGCTTTCTTT. Its translation is CASSTGYETEAFF.

The genes are TRBV7-2 and TRBJ2-7; D ambiguous. Per germline, CDR1 SGHTA and CDR2 FQGNSA. The CDR3 length is 12 residues. V lost 2 bases to trimming and J lost 2 bases, with 4 bases between them. As DNA, the CDR3 is TGTGCCAGCAGCTTACGCGCCTACGAGCAGTACTTC. Protein product: CASSLRAYEQYF.

This clone occurred once. The chain carries TRBV28 and TRBJ2-5; 9 positions agree with TRBD1. The CDR3 totals 16 residues. Trimming at V came to 4 bases and at J to 9 bases, leaving 15 bases not matched to a gene. The germline CDR1 and CDR2 sequences are MDHEN and SYDVKM. CDR3 sequence: CASSSAGTGSEEAQYF. CDR3 coding DNA: TGTGCCAGCAGTTCCGCCGGGACAGGGAGTGAGGAGGCCCAGTACTTC.

This chain joins TRBV7-9 and TRBJ2-1, with TRBD1 as a possible D gene (6 bases). Germline loops: CDR1 SEHNR, CDR2 FQNEAQ (reference sequence). The CDR3 spans 13 residues. The V and J ends lost 1 base and 9 bases respectively, with 10 bases between them. Written as DNA, the CDR3 is TGTGCCAGCAGCTTAGACAGGGTATCTGAGCAGTTCTTC. As protein: CASSLDRVSEQFF.

The V and J genes are TRBV6-5 and TRBJ1-1; 8 bases map to TRBD1. This CDR3 is 14 amino acids long. The V gene end was trimmed by 6 bases and the J gene end by 3 bases; junction bases not matched to a gene: 6. Germline V gives CDR1 MNHEY, CDR2 SVGAGI. The CDR3, as DNA: TGTGCCAGCAGAGGCCAGGGGGCGCACACTGAAGCTTTCTTT. Translated, it gives CASRGQGAHTEAFF.

The chain is built from TRBV2 and TRBJ2-1; tentative D call: TRBD2 (5 bases). The CDR3 loop spans 15 amino acids. Germline CDR1 reads SNHLY; CDR2 reads FYNNEI. V was shortened by 6 bases and J by 0 bases, with 12 bases between the two germline ends. The chain's CDR3 is CASSQDFSSYNEQFF. The CDR3 DNA follows: TGTGCCAGCAGCCAGGACTTCAGCTCCTACAATGAGCAGTTCTTC.

The CDR3 DNA sequence: TGTGCCAGCAGAATTAGGACAGGGACCAGGAACTATGGCTACACCTTC. Translated: CASRIRTGTRNYGYTF. V usage is TRBV2 and J usage is TRBJ1-2; the match to TRBD1 covers 8 bases. V gave up 6 bases and J gave up 2 bases; unmatched junction bases: 11. The germline V gene encodes CDR1 SNHLY and CDR2 FYNNEI. The CDR3 totals 16 residues.

This chain connects TRBV5-4 to TRBJ1-2; D is perhaps TRBD1 (6 bases). This CDR3 spans 16 amino acids. Germline V gives CDR1 SGHNT, CDR2 YYREEE (reference sequence). V was clipped by 0 bases and J by 1 base, with 13 bases between them. As DNA, the CDR3 is TGTGCCAGCAGCTTGGGACCCGGACAGAATAACTATGGCTACACCTTC. It encodes CASSLGPGQNNYGYTF. The variable domain in full, completed from reference TRBV5-4 and TRBJ1-2, reads ETGVTQSPTHLIKTRGQQVTLRCSSQSGHNTVSWYQQALGQGPQFIFQYYREEENGRGNFPPRFSGLQFPNYSSELNVNALELDDSALYLCASSLGPGQNNYGYTFGSGTRLTVV.

The chain employs TRBV18 and TRBJ2-5; D remains unclear. Trimming cost V 3 bases and J 5 bases, with 7 bases left between them. Germline V gives CDR1 KGHSH, CDR2 LQKENI. The CDR3 is 12 amino acids. In DNA, the CDR3 is TGTGCCAGCTCACCTAACGGGGAGACCCAGTACTTC. Translated, it gives CASSPNGETQYF.

This clone was found a few times. The CDR3 region has the DNA TGTGCCAGCAGCCCGGGACAGGGTTCCGTTGGCTACACCTTC. Its protein product is CASSPGQGSVGYTF. The chain is built from TRBV11-1 and TRBJ1-2, with 9 bases identical to TRBD1. Germline-derived CDR1 and CDR2 are SGHAT and FQDESV (reference sequence). V dropped 5 bases and J dropped 7; count of bases not matched to a gene: 8. The CDR3 extends over 14 amino acids.

In its sample, this clone was seen a few times. The gene calls are TRBV28 and TRBJ1-5; TRBD1 matches 8 bases. V shed 5 bases, J shed 5 bases, and the junction held 2 bases outside the gene matches. The CDR3 spans 13 residues. Germline CDR1 is MDHEN and CDR2 is SYDVKM. CDR3 nucleotides: TGTGCCAGCAGTGGACAGGGCCATCAGCCCCAGCATTTT. Translation gives CASSGQGHQPQHF. Full variable domain (remainder filled in from reference TRBV28 and TRBJ1-5): DVKVTQSSRYLVKRTGEKVFLECVQDMDHENMFWYRQDPGLGLRLIYFSYDVKMKEKGDIPEGYSVSREKKERFSLILESASTNQTSMYLCASSGQGHQPQHFGDGTRLSIL.

V usage is TRBV2 and J usage is TRBJ1-6, with D maybe TRBD1 (5 bases). Trimming pared 8 bases from V and 7 bases from J, leaving 9 bases between. There are 12 residues in the CDR3. Germline assignment: CDR1 SNHLY and CDR2 FYNNEI. The CDR3 protein is CASFRTNSPLHF. The CDR3 nucleotides are TGTGCCAGCTTTCGGACAAATTCACCCCTCCACTTT.

V gene TRBV5-4 combines with J gene TRBJ1-6; no definite D call. V was shortened by 0 bases and J by 0 bases, with 13 bases between the two germline ends. Per germline, CDR1 SGHNT and CDR2 YYREEE (reference sequence). The CDR3 covers 18 residues. The CDR3 DNA reads as TGTGCCAGCAGCTTGGCCAGGTTGGGGAGCTCCTATAATTCACCCCTCCACTTT. It encodes CASSLARLGSSYNSPLHF.

This clone showed up just once. This chain links TRBV4-1 with TRBJ2-1, with D perhaps matching TRBD1 (5 bases). The V and J ends lost 1 base and 3 bases respectively, with 10 bases between them. There are 15 residues in the CDR3. Per germline, CDR1 MGHRA and CDR2 YSYEKL. This CDR3 is CASSQVGRVYNEQFF. The CDR3 DNA is TGCGCCAGCAGCCAAGTCGGCAGGGTCTACAATGAGCAGTTCTTC.

This chain connects TRBV27 to TRBJ2-2; 9 positions match TRBD1. The CDR3 is 14 residues long. V was clipped by 6 bases and J by 4 bases; unmatched bases: 3. Germline assignment: CDR1 MNHEY and CDR2 SMNVEV (reference sequence). The DNA of the CDR3 is TGTGCCAGCAGCGGGACAGGGATCACCGGGGAGCTGTTTTTT. Its protein is CASSGTGITGELFF.

The CDR3 sequence: CASSLRGYEQYF. The CDR3 region has the DNA TGTGCCAGCAGCCTTCGGGGATACGAGCAGTACTTC. The rearrangement links TRBV11-1 to TRBJ2-7, with D maybe TRBD2 (5 bases). The germline CDR1 and CDR2 sequences are SGHAT and FQDESV (reference sequence). V was shortened by 5 bases and J by 4 bases, with 9 bases between the two germline ends. The CDR3 is 12 amino acids.